A single sample is the source of the 27 T cell receptor beta chains below, sequenced in a study of cytomegalovirus exposure and HLA in healthy donors. The PCR used 60 Vbeta and 13 Jbeta primers. The method was immunoSEQ multiplex PCR; TCRdb's version includes in-frame clones alone and lacks a portion of them. The repertoire holds tens of thousands of clones, around two thirds seen once, with roughly 4.9% in the top ten. Input material: PBMCs. The origin of the receptors is a man in his 60s in good health and CMV-seropositive.

The chain employs TRBV6-1 and TRBJ2-7, with D perhaps matching TRBD1 (6 bases). Trimming left V 5 bases short and J 2 bases short, with 16 bases between. Per germline, CDR1 MNHNS and CDR2 SASEGT. The CDR3 has 15 amino acids. The CDR3 loop is CASSTPQGGPYEQYF. The CDR3 coding sequence is TGTGCCAGCAGTACACCACAGGGTGGTCCCTACGAGCAGTACTTC.

The J gene is TRBJ2-1, the V gene TRBV6-1, with D perhaps TRBD1 (6 bases). Trimming removed 8 bases at V and 6 bases at J, with 8 bases between. This CDR3 is built from 11 residues. CDR1 and CDR2 from the germline V gene are MNHNS and SASEGT. The CDR3 region has the DNA TGTGCCAGCGAGACAGGCAATGAGCAGTTCTTC. The encoded protein is CASETGNEQFF.

The chain links TRBV4-1 to TRBJ2-7, with a possible D match to TRBD1 (6 bases). This CDR3 has 14 residues. The V gene's germline CDR1 is MGHRA and CDR2 YSYEKL. The V gene lost 6 bases and the J gene lost 5 bases, with 17 bases spanning the gap. The CDR3 DNA reads as TGCGCCAGCAGACCCTTAGGGCAGGGGAACGAGCAGTACTTC. It encodes CASRPLGQGNEQYF.

CDR3 amino acids: CASSSRDSYEQYF. DNA of the CDR3: TGTGCCAGCAGCTCAAGGGACAGCTACGAGCAGTACTTC. The rearrangement uses TRBV7-2 and TRBJ2-7; TRBD1 matches 7 bases. CDR1 is SGHTA, CDR2 FQGNSA, per germline. This CDR3 has 13 residues. V was clipped by 4 bases and J by 3 bases; unmatched bases: 3.

This clone was observed a few times. V gene TRBV27 combines with J gene TRBJ2-1, with TRBD2 as a possible D gene (5 bases). V was trimmed by 5 bases and J by 3 bases, leaving 14 bases between them. Germline assignment: CDR1 MNHEY and CDR2 SMNVEV (reference sequence). The CDR3 length is 15 residues. CDR3 sequence reads: CASSPPGSFYNEQFF. For the CDR3, the DNA is TGTGCCAGCAGTCCCCCGGGGAGTTTCTACAATGAGCAGTTCTTC.

The CDR3 protein is CSAKQGGENEAFF. CDR3 in DNA: TGCAGCGCCAAACAGGGTGGGGAAAATGAAGCTTTCTTT. V is TRBV29-1 and J is TRBJ1-1; the D gene is possibly TRBD1 (6 bases). V lost 7 bases, J lost 7 bases, and 19 bases lay in between. The germline CDR1 and CDR2 sequences are SQVTM and ANQGSEA. The CDR3 spans 13 residues.

V is TRBV9 and J is TRBJ1-2; TRBD1 might be the D (6 bases). CDR3 length equals 14 residues. The germline CDR1 and CDR2 sequences are SGDLS and YYNGEE. Trimming shortened V by 3 bases and J by 2 bases, and 11 bases separated the two germline ends. The CDR3: CASSGSQGNYGYTF. Here the CDR3 DNA reads TGTGCCAGCAGCGGATCCCAGGGGAACTATGGCTACACCTTC.

In nucleotides, the CDR3 is TGTGCCAGCAGTTTGCGAAATGAGAACTATGGCTACACCTTC. It translates to CASSLRNENYGYTF. The rearrangement links TRBV28 to TRBJ1-2; no definite D call. The V gene lost 3 bases and the J gene lost 2 bases, with 10 bases spanning the gap. Germline values: CDR1 MDHEN, CDR2 SYDVKM. This CDR3 contains 14 residues.

V and J are TRBV7-2 and TRBJ2-7; TRBD1 matches at 9 bases. There are 16 residues in the CDR3. Trimming cost V 5 bases and J 7 bases; bases outside gene matches: 15. Per germline, CDR1 SGHTA and CDR2 FQGNSA. The CDR3 loop reads CASSTRGQGRRGEQYF. The CDR3 DNA sequence: TGTGCCAGCAGCACACGGGGACAGGGTAGACGGGGGGAGCAGTACTTC.

The V and J genes are TRBV7-9 and TRBJ2-1; D unclear. Deletions cut 5 bases from V and 8 bases from J, with 13 bases between. The germline gives CDR1 SEHNR, CDR2 FQNEAQ (reference sequence). The CDR3 totals 13 residues. CDR3 DNA sequence: TGTGCCAGCAGCGCTACCCTGGTCGATGAGCAGTTCTTC. It is translated as CASSATLVDEQFF.

The chain carries TRBV18 and TRBJ1-1, with D possibly TRBD1 on 6 matching bases. The CDR3 consists of 12 residues. V lost 3 bases to trimming and J lost 8 bases, with 10 bases between them. CDR1 is KGHSH and CDR2 is LQKENI in the germline V gene. CDR3 in amino acids: CASSPSGQEAFF. In nucleotides, the CDR3 is TGTGCCAGCTCACCCTCAGGACAGGAAGCTTTCTTT.

The V gene is TRBV21-1, the J gene TRBJ1-5; TRBD1 was called by the table and not checked on the DNA. TRBV21-1 is assigned pseudogene status. This CDR3 contains 17 residues. In DNA, the CDR3 is TGTGCCAGCAGCCCCAAACAGGGGAAATATAGCAATCAGCCCCAGCATTTT. Its translation is CASSPKQGKYSNQPQHF.

The V call is TRBV6-1, the J call TRBJ2-1; no reliable D call. The CDR3 runs 11 residues. Germline CDR1 is MNHNS and CDR2 is SASEGT. The V gene lost 4 bases and the J gene lost 9 bases, with 7 bases spanning the gap. As DNA, the CDR3 is TGTGCCAGCAGTGTCGTTTTTGAGCAGTTCTTC. This translates into CASSVVFEQFF.

The chain combines TRBV10-2 with TRBJ1-1; maybe TRBD1 (6 bases). The CDR3 runs to 12 residues. V lost 7 bases and J 3 bases, leaving 9 bases between the germline ends. Germline V gene data show CDR1 as WSHSY and CDR2 as SAAADI. CDR3 coding DNA: TGCGCCAGCAATAAGGGGGACACTGAAGCTTTCTTT. Translated, it gives CASNKGDTEAFF.

This sequence joins TRBV11-2 and TRBJ1-1; TRBD1 agrees at 9 bases. CDR1 is SGHAT and CDR2 is FQNNGV in the germline V gene. The V and J ends lost 3 bases and 4 bases, in that order; junction bases with no gene match: 6. The CDR3 covers 15 residues. The CDR3, as DNA: TGTGCCAGCAGCTTCCTACCACAGGGGGCCACTGAAGCTTTCTTT. Its protein is CASSFLPQGATEAFF.

The chain is built from TRBV30 and TRBJ2-1; D possibly corresponds to TRBD2 (5 bases). The germline V and J ends were trimmed by 3 bases and 7 bases, with 10 bases remaining between them. The CDR3 is 12 amino acids. Germline CDR1 GTSNPN, CDR2 SVGIG (reference sequence). For the CDR3, the DNA is TGTGCCTGGAGGGCGGGCCGAAATGAGCAGTTCTTC. It translates to CAWRAGRNEQFF.

The chain carries TRBV6-1 and TRBJ2-3; 9 nucleotides agree with TRBD2. V gave up 2 bases and J gave up 4 bases; unmatched junction bases: 7. Germline CDR1 and CDR2: MNHNS and SASEGT. The CDR3 contains 16 residues. The CDR3 DNA is TGTGCCAGCAGTGAACAGGGCGGGAGGGCCGCAGATACGCAGTATTTT. Amino acids: CASSEQGGRAADTQYF.

The gene calls are TRBV4-2 and TRBJ2-1; 12 bases match TRBD2. J gave up 7 bases and V 6 bases, and 16 bases lay outside the gene matches. The CDR3 covers 18 residues. CDR1 and CDR2 from the germline V gene are LGHNA and YNFKEQ. CDR3 in DNA: TGTGCCAGCAGTCTCGCCTGGGGACTAGCGGGCCCCCAAAATGAGCAGTTCTTC. Its protein product is CASSLAWGLAGPQNEQFF.

This clone has more than one count but fewer than ten. This chain links TRBV2 with TRBJ2-2; tentatively, D is TRBD2 (5 bases). Per germline, CDR1 SNHLY and CDR2 FYNNEI. The V and J ends lost 4 bases and 0 bases respectively, with 21 bases between them. This CDR3 has 19 amino acids. The CDR3 reads CASSGWQDSQHTNTGELFF. CDR3 nucleotide sequence: TGTGCCAGCAGTGGGTGGCAGGACTCGCAACACACGAACACCGGGGAGCTGTTTTTT.

This sequence joins TRBV11-2 and TRBJ2-5; 8 bases line up with TRBD1. V lost 1 base to trimming and J lost 2 bases; unmatched junction nucleotides: 9. In germline, CDR1 is SGHAT, CDR2 FQNNGV. The CDR3 is 17 residues long. CDR3 sequence: CASSLGQPGTGQETQYF. The CDR3, as DNA: TGTGCCAGCAGCTTAGGCCAACCTGGGACAGGACAAGAGACCCAGTACTTC. The full variable domain, in which reference TRBV11-2 and TRBJ2-5 provide the parts outside the CDR3, is EAGVAQSPRYKIIEKRQSVAFWCNPISGHATLYWYQQILGQGPKLLIQFQNNGVVDDSQLPKDRFSAERLKGVDSTLKIQPAKLEDSAVYLCASSLGQPGTGQETQYFGPGTRLLVL.

The gene calls are TRBV28 and TRBJ2-7, with TRBD2 matching 9 bases. With 6 bases clipped from V and 2 bases from J, the junction kept 5 bases outside the gene matches. CDR3 length: 14 amino acids. Germline V gene data show CDR1 as MDHEN and CDR2 as SYDVKM. The chain's CDR3 is CASRTLAGTYEQYF. The CDR3 DNA sequence: TGTGCCAGCAGGACTCTAGCGGGGACCTACGAGCAGTACTTC. Together with reference TRBV28 and TRBJ2-7, the CDR3 gives the full variable domain: DVKVTQSSRYLVKRTGEKVFLECVQDMDHENMFWYRQDPGLGLRLIYFSYDVKMKEKGDIPEGYSVSREKKERFSLILESASTNQTSMYLCASRTLAGTYEQYFGPGTRLTVT.

The gene calls are TRBV30 and TRBJ1-2; perhaps TRBD1 as D (5 bases). V shed 5 bases and J shed 5 bases, with 21 bases lying between them. The CDR3 is 15 residues long. Germline V gene data show CDR1 as GTSNPN and CDR2 as SVGIG (reference sequence). The chain's CDR3 is CAWGALNAAVYGYTF. Written as DNA, the CDR3 is TGTGCCTGGGGGGCCTTGAACGCGGCTGTTTATGGCTACACCTTC.

The chain links TRBV6-1 to TRBJ2-1, with a tentative D call TRBD1 (5 bases). CDR1 MNHNS and CDR2 SASEGT come from the germline V gene. V was shortened by 6 bases and J by 6 bases, with 9 bases between the two germline ends. This CDR3 is 12 amino acids long. CDR3 amino acids: CASSPRVNEQFF. DNA of the CDR3: TGTGCCAGCAGCCCCAGGGTCAATGAGCAGTTCTTC.

As to this clone: Other DNA sequences of this sample code for an identical CDR3. This CDR3 reads CASSLGLAGGSTDTQYF. The DNA of the CDR3 is TGTGCCAGCAGCTTAGGATTAGCGGGGGGTAGCACAGATACGCAGTATTTT. This rearrangement joins TRBV13 to TRBJ2-3; 10 bases map to TRBD2. Germline loops: CDR1 PRHDT, CDR2 FYEKMQ (reference sequence). V trimming: 0 bases; J trimming: 0 bases; junction bases outside the gene matches: 3. The CDR3 extends over 17 amino acids. Variable domain in full (rest from reference TRBV13 and TRBJ2-3): AAGVIQSPRHLIKEKRETATLKCYPIPRHDTVYWYQQGPGQDPQFLISFYEKMQSDKGSIPDRFSAQQFSDYHSELNMSSLELGDSALYFCASSLGLAGGSTDTQYFGPGTRLTVL.

V gene TRBV27 combines with J gene TRBJ1-5, with 7 bases aligning to TRBD1. The CDR3 has 17 residues. V lost 0 bases and J lost 8; bases outside the gene matches: 13. Germline V CDR1 and CDR2: MNHEY, SMNVEV (reference sequence). The CDR3 loop reads CASSLSLGQALREPQHF. In nucleotides, the CDR3 is TGTGCCAGCAGTTTATCGCTCGGACAGGCCCTTAGAGAGCCCCAGCATTTT.

The V call is TRBV29-1, the J call TRBJ2-5; 16 bases match TRBD2. The CDR3 is 19 residues long. V trimming: 4 bases; J trimming: 1 base; junction bases outside the gene matches: 12. Germline V gene lookup returns CDR1 SQVTM and CDR2 ANQGSEA. In DNA, the CDR3 is TGCAGCGTTGCGGTCAGGGGGACTAGCGGGAGGGCCCGCCAAGAGACCCAGTACTTC. As protein: CSVAVRGTSGRARQETQYF.

V usage is TRBV6-5 and J usage is TRBJ2-3; 7 bases are shared with TRBD2. V lost 6 bases, J lost 1 base, and 7 bases stayed unmatched. Germline assignment: CDR1 MNHEY and CDR2 SVGAGI. This CDR3 has 15 residues. The DNA for the CDR3 is TGTGCCAGCAGGGGAGGGACTCTCGGCACAGATACGCAGTATTTT. Protein product: CASRGGTLGTDTQYF.